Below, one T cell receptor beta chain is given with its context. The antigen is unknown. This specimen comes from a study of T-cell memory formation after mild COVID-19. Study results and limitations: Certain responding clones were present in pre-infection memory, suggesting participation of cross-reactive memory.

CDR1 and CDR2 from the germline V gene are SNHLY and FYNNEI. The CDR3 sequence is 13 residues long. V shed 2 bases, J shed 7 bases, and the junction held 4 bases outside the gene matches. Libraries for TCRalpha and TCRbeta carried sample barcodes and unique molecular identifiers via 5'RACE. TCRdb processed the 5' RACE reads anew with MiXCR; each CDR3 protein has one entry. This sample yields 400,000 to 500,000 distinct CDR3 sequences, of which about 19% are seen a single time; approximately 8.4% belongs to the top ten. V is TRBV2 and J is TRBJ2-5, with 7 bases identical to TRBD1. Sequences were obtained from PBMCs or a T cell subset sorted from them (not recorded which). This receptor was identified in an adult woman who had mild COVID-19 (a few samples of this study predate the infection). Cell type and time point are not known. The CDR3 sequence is CASSESQGVTQYF. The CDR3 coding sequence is TGTGCCAGCAGTGAAAGTCAGGGGGTGACCCAGTACTTC.